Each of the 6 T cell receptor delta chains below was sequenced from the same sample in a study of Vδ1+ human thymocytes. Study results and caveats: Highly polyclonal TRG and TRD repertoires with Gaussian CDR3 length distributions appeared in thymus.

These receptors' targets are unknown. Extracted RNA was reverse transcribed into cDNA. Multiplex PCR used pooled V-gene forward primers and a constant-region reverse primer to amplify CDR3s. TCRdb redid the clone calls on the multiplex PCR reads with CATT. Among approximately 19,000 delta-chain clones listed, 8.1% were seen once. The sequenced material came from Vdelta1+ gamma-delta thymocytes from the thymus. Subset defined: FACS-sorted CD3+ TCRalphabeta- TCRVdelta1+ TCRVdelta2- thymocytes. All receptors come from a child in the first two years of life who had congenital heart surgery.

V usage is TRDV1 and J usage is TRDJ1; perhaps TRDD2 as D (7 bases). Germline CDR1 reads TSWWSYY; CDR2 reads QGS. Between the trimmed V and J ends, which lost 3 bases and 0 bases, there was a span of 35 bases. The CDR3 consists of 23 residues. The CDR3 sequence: CALGERFGVPTRWGFPYTDKLIF. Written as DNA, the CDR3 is TGTGCTCTTGGGGAGCGGTTTGGGGTTCCTACGAGGTGGGGGTTCCCGTACACCGATAAACTCATCTTT.

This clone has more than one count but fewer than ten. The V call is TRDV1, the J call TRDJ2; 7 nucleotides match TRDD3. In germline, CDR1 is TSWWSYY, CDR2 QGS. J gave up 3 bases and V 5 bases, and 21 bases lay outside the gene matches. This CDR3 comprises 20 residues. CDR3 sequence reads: CALGTGFSRFGGGVTAQLFF. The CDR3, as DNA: TGTGCTCTTGGGACTGGGTTTTCCCGTTTTGGTGGGGGAGTGACAGCACAACTCTTCTTT.

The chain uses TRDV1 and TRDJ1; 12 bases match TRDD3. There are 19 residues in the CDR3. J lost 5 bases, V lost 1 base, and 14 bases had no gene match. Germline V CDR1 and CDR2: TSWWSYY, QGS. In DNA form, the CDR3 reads TGTGCTCTTGGGGAACCGCAAATTTCCTACTGGGGGATACAAGATAAACTCATCTTT. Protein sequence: CALGEPQISYWGIQDKLIF.

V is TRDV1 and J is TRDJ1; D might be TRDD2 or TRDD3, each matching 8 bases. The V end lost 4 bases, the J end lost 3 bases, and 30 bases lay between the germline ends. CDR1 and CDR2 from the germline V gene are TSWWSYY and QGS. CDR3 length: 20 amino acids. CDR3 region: CALGGQAFLISGDISDKLIF. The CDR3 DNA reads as TGTGCTCTTGGGGGTCAGGCCTTCCTAATCTCGGGGGATATTTCCGATAAACTCATCTTT.

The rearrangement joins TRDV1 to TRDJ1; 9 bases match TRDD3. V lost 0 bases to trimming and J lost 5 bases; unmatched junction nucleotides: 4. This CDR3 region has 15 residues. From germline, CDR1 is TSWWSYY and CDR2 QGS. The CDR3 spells CALGELWGIRDKLIF. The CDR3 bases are TGTGCTCTTGGGGAACTGTGGGGGATAAGGGATAAACTCATCTTT.

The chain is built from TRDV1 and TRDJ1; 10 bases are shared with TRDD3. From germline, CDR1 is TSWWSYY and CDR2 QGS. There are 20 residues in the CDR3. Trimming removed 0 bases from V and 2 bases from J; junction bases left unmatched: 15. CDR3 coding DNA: TGTGCTCTTGGGGAACTAGTCCTACCGCCTGGACTGGGGGATACCGATAAACTCATCTTT. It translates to CALGELVLPPGLGDTDKLIF.